Sequencing of this T cell receptor beta chain was carried out in a study of cytotoxic CD8 clonotypes in ibrutinib-treated CLL. Notes on the study in general: Clonality increased at ibrutinib response, then returned toward baseline at progression.

Produced via immunoSEQ multiplex PCR; TCRdb's table is partial and in-frame only. The sample lists tens of thousands of clones, 86% occurring once. This CDR3 is 17 amino acids long. J was trimmed by 8 bases and V by 0 bases; bases with no gene match: 12. Germline values: CDR1 SGHAT, CDR2 FQNNGV. A remark on this clone: Its antigen is still unknown.

The TCR comes from a human donor with chronic lymphocytic leukemia. Sequencing used PBMCs, obtained before ibrutinib treatment. The chain is built from TRBV11-2 and TRBJ1-2; 10 nucleotides agree with TRBD1. DNA of the CDR3: TGTGCCAGCAGCTTAGATCTTCGAGGGACAGGGGCTCAAGGCTACACCTTC. Its protein is CASSLDLRGTGAQGYTF.